This T cell receptor (beta chain) was identified in a study of OX40 agonist ivuxolimab in advanced cancers. As for the study more broadly: Ivuxolimab was a fully human IgG2 agonistic monoclonal antibody targeting the costimulatory receptor OX40 (CD134). Peripheral TCRbeta sequencing aimed to test whether ivuxolimab altered TCR sequence diversity and caused clonal T-cell expansion. A male proportion of roughly 85% and a mean age of 60 years, ranging from about 20 to 85, were recorded for the dose-escalation cohort. Three dose-escalation patients achieved partial responses, one with hepatocellular carcinoma and two with cutaneous melanoma. Patients were allowed to have had prior anti-PD-1, anti-PD-L1 or anti-CTLA-4 therapy, and 30% to 50% of the dose-escalation patients had previously received checkpoint inhibitors. The paper describes the monotherapy dose-escalation part (N ≈ 52 patients) of the phase I trial of ivuxolimab. Intravenous ivuxolimab was administered to patients every 2 weeks at six dose levels: 0.01, 0.1, 0.3, 1.5, 3 and 10 mg/kg. Of the roughly 53 patients in dose escalation, around 20 had hepatocellular carcinoma, about 15 had melanoma, 9 had renal cell carcinoma and 9 had head and neck cancer. General study outcomes and caveats: In the 0.1-3.0 mg/kg groups, partial responders were among the patients with the lowest normalized peripheral clonal expansion, particularly in CD8+ T cells. On average, CD8+ T cells showed more expanded clones than CD4+ T cells after ivuxolimab. Antigen specificity was not determined for the clonally expanded peripheral T cells. At doses of 0.1 to 3.0 mg/kg, clonal expansion of both CD4+ and CD8+ blood T cells was observed from baseline to week 6. Low levels of normalized T-cell clonal expansion were also seen in some patients who did not respond.

To sequence the TCRbeta CDR3 region, genomic DNA was isolated from the sorted cells. The immunoSEQ Assay was used to sequence the TCRbeta CDR3 regions. TCRdb holds this immuneACCESS table with in-frame rearrangements only. Some clones are missing; in checked studies, unresolved V genes explain under half, and the rest has no known cause. The sample table lists about 62,000 clones, 75% to 90% of them with a count of one. In total, the top ten clones hold just under 4% of the sample. Details on this clone: No cognate antigen has been identified for it. No per-base quality is available; no much larger clone lies one base away.

The germline V gene specifies MGHDK as CDR1 and SYGVNS as CDR2. Counted from cysteine to phenylalanine, this CDR3 has 17 amino acids. Just the 51-base CDR3 DNA is kept, in frame starting at base 1. Cut back by 9 bases and 1 base, the V and J ends lie 22 bases apart. The trial excluded patients who had a history of autoimmune disease or were on systemic immunosuppression. Peripheral blood for TCR sequencing was collected from all dose cohorts at baseline, on cycle 4 day 1, and on cycle 7 day 1. The samples were taken from a phase I, first-in-human, multicenter, open-label dose-escalation trial of ivuxolimab. Adults with locally advanced or metastatic head and neck squamous cell, hepatocellular, melanoma or renal cell carcinoma were enrolled in the trial. Before TCR sequencing, CD4+ and CD8+ T cells were separately sorted from peripheral blood.

The sequence is built from TRBV25-1 and TRBJ1-5, with TRBD1 tentatively as D gene (6 bases match). This TCR was recovered from an adult with an advanced solid tumor such as melanoma, head and neck, liver or kidney cancer. Sample: CD4+ or CD8+ T cells sorted from blood, taken in a trial of the OX40 agonist ivuxolimab. The CDR3 has the sequence CASGETGGSPSNQPQHF. The DNA sequence follows: TGTGCCAGTGGGGAGACAGGTGGATCACCGAGCAATCAGCCCCAGCATTTT. The full variable domain, completed from the reference TRBV25-1 and TRBJ1-5 proteins outside the CDR3, reads EADIYQTPRYLVIGTGKKITLECSQTMGHDKMYWYQQDPGMELHLIHYSYGVNSTEKGDLSSESTVSRIRTEHFPLTLESARPSHTSQYLCASGETGGSPSNQPQHFGDGTRLSIL.